The present TCR beta chain was sequenced within a study of blood T cells in healthy people across ages. Study results and limitations: It was the long-lived donors that had more naive CD4+ cells and higher diversity than aged donors.

Sample-barcoded 5' priming and a J-beta primer mix drove a second PCR of roughly 7 to 11 cycles. A single record per CDR3 protein comes from TCRdb applying MiXCR to the 5' RACE reads. Of about 620,000 distinct CDR3 sequences listed, over 40% are singletons. Isolation of PBMCs gave at least 6 million cells per sample. The CDR3 has 16 residues. Germline V gene lookup returns CDR1 LGHDT and CDR2 YNNKEL (reference sequence). The ends lost 4 bases at V and 0 bases at J; junction bases unmatched: 5. This clonotype was counted many times. What it binds is not known. The V and J genes are TRBV3-1 and TRBJ2-1; 8 nucleotides align to TRBD2. Source material: blood. The clonotype was recovered from a woman of 80 years or more in good health. CDR3 sequence reads: CASSRREVSSYNEQFF. As DNA, the CDR3 is TGTGCCAGCAGCCGGCGGGAGGTGAGCTCCTACAATGAGCAGTTCTTC.